This TCR beta chain stems from a study of cytomegalovirus exposure and HLA in healthy donors. Study observations and caveats: The sole available immune exposure information was CMV serostatus. Follow-up analysis seemed to connect common viral pathogens with several of the most significant clusters identified. An assumption of roughly uniform sequencing depth across donors underlay the presence/absence analyses.

Samples came from healthy bone marrow donors. Both 60 Vbeta primers and 13 Jbeta primers went into the PCR. Sequencing used immunoSEQ multiplex PCR; TCRdb keeps in-frame clones, though not all of them. The table includes around 180,000 clones, 77% detected once. V shed 2 bases and J 2 bases; nucleotides not matched to a gene: 3. This CDR3 region has 15 residues. CDR1 is SEHNR and CDR2 is FQNEAQ in the germline V gene (reference sequence). Notes on this clone: Its antigen remains unknown.

The TCR sequence derives from a woman aged 25 to 45 in good health and CMV-seropositive. V gene TRBV7-9 combines with J gene TRBJ2-1; 7 bases are shared with TRBD1. The sequencing input was PBMCs. CDR3 in DNA: TGTGCCAGCAGCTTAAGGGGACAGACCTACAATGAGCAGTTCTTC. Its translation is CASSLRGQTYNEQFF. The entire variable domain, with the rest obtained from reference TRBV7-9 and TRBJ2-1, is as follows: DTGVSQNPRHKITKRGQNVTFRCDPISEHNRLYWYRQTLGQGPEFLTYFQNEAQLEKSRLLSDRFSAERPKGSFSTLEIQRTEQGDSAMYLCASSLRGQTYNEQFFGPGTRLTVL.